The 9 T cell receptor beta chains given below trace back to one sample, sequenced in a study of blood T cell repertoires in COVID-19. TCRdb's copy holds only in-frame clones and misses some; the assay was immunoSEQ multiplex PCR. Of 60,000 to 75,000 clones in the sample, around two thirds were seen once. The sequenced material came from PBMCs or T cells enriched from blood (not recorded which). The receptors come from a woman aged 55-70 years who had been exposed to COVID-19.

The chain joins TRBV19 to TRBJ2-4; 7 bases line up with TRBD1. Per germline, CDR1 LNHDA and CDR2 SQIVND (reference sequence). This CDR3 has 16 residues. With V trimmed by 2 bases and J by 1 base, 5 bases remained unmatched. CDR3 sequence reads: CASSIKLQGAKNIQYF. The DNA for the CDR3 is TGTGCCAGTAGTATAAAACTACAGGGGGCCAAAAACATTCAGTACTTC.

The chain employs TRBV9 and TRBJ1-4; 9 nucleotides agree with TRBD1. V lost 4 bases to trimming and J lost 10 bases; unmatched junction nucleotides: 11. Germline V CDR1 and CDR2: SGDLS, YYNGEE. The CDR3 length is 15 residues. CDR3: CASSSRDREDGKLFF. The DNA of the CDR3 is TGTGCCAGCAGCAGCCGGGACAGGGAAGACGGAAAACTGTTTTTT.

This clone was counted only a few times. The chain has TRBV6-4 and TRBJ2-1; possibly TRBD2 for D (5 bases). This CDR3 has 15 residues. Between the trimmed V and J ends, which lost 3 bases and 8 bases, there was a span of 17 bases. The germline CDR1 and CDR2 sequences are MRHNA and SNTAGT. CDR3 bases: TGTGCCAGCAGTGAGCATGAGGGCGGTAGGGATGAGCAGTTCTTC. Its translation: CASSEHEGGRDEQFF.

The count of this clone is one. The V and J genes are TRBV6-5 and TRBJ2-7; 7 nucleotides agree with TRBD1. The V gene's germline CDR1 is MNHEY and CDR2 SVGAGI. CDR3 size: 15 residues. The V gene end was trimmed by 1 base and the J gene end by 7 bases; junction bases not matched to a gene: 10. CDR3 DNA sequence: TGTGCCAGCAGTTACTACAAGACAGGGCTGAGGGAGCAGTACTTC. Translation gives CASSYYKTGLREQYF.

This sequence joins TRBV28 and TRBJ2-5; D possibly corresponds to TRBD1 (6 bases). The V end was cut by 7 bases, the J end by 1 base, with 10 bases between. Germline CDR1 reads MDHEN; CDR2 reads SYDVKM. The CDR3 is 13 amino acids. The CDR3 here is CASIGTPQETQYF. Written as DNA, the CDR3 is TGTGCCAGCATCGGGACACCCCAAGAGACCCAGTACTTC.

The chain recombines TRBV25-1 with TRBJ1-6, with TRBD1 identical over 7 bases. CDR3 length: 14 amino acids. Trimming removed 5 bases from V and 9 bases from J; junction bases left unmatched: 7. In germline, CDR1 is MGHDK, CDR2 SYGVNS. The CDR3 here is CASSNDRERSPLHF. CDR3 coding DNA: TGTGCCAGCAGTAATGACAGGGAGCGTTCACCCCTCCACTTT.

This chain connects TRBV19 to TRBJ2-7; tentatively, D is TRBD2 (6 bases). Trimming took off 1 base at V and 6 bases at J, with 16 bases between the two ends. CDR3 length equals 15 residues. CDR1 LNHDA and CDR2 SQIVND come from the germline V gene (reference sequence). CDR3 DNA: TGTGCCAGTAGTATAGGTGGAGGGGCAATCTTCGAGCAGTACTTC. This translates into CASSIGGGAIFEQYF. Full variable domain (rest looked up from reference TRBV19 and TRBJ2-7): DGGITQSPKYLFRKEGQNVTLSCEQNLNHDAMYWYRQDPGQGLRLIYYSQIVNDFQKGDIAEGYSVSREKKESFPLTVTSAQKNPTAFYLCASSIGGGAIFEQYFGPGTRLTVT.

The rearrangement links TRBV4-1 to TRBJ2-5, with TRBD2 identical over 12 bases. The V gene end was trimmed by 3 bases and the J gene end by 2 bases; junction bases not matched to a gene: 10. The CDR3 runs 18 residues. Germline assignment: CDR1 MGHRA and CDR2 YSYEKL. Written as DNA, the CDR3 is TGCGCCAGCAGCCAGCTCGGACTAGCGGGGCCAGAGCAAGAGACCCAGTACTTC. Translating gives CASSQLGLAGPEQETQYF.

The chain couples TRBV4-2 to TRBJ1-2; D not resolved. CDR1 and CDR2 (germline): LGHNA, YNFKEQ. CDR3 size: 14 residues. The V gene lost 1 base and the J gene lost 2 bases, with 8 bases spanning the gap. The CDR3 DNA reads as TGTGCCAGCAGCCAAGTGGGCCAGAACTATGGCTACACCTTC. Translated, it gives CASSQVGQNYGYTF.